The 27 T cell receptor beta chains below come from one sample, sequenced in a study of PD-L1 blockade in urothelial cancer. Produced via immunoSEQ multiplex PCR; TCRdb's table is partial and in-frame only. This sample has around 40,000 clones, with approximately 40% found just once. The sequenced sample was tumor tissue, obtained before atezolizumab (anti-PD-L1) treatment. These receptors came from a man in his fifties or sixties with urothelial cancer.

This rearrangement joins TRBV30 to TRBJ1-5; D is possibly TRBD1 (6 bases). Germline CDR1 is GTSNPN and CDR2 is SVGIG (reference sequence). The CDR3 sequence is 14 residues long. V lost 0 bases and J 7 bases, leaving 13 bases between the germline ends. The CDR3, as DNA: TGTGCCTGGAGTGTAGGGGGAAAGGAGCAGCCCCAGCATTTT. Translating gives CAWSVGGKEQPQHF. Full variable domain (rest looked up from reference TRBV30 and TRBJ1-5): SQTIHQWPATLVQPVGSPLSLECTVEGTSNPNLYWYRQAAGRGLQLLFYSVGIGQISSEVPQNLSASRPQDRQFILSSKKLLLSDSGFYLCAWSVGGKEQPQHFGDGTRLSIL.

The rearrangement links TRBV30 to TRBJ2-2; no clear D. V lost 3 bases to trimming and J lost 8 bases, with 7 bases between them. Germline-derived CDR1 and CDR2 are GTSNPN and SVGIG (reference sequence). This CDR3 has 11 residues. CDR3 loop: CAWSLGGELFF. CDR3 sequence (DNA): TGTGCCTGGAGCTTAGGGGGGGAGCTGTTTTTT.

This clone was recorded at least ten times. The rearrangement joins TRBV9 to TRBJ2-2; the D is unclear. V lost 4 bases, J lost 3 bases, and 7 bases lay in between. The CDR3 sequence is 13 residues long. Germline V gene data show CDR1 as SGDLS and CDR2 as YYNGEE. The CDR3 coding sequence is TGTGCCAGCAGCTTCAAAGACACCGGGGAGCTGTTTTTT. Translated: CASSFKDTGELFF.

This clone was counted between two and nine times. This rearrangement joins TRBV9 to TRBJ1-4; TRBD1 matches 7 bases. Germline lookup yields CDR1 SGDLS and CDR2 YYNGEE. J gave up 4 bases and V 1 base, and 10 bases lay outside the gene matches. The CDR3 totals 17 residues. The CDR3 DNA sequence: TGTGCCAGCAGCGTATCAGGGGGTCCGCTACTTAATGAAAAACTGTTTTTT. Translating gives CASSVSGGPLLNEKLFF.

J is TRBJ2-1 and V is TRBV19; either TRBD1 or TRBD2 may supply D (5 bases each). The CDR3 covers 14 residues. Deletions cut 5 bases from V and 8 bases from J, with 16 bases between. CDR1 is LNHDA, CDR2 SQIVND, per germline (reference sequence). The chain's CDR3 is CASSPGTLGYEQFF. Here the CDR3 DNA reads TGTGCCAGTAGTCCCGGGACCCTAGGGTATGAGCAGTTCTTC.

This clone was counted at least ten times. The chain has TRBV11-3 and TRBJ1-1, with 10 bases lining up with TRBD1. Trimming took 3 bases from V and 1 from J; bases not matched to a gene: 2. The CDR3 is 15 amino acids. Germline V CDR1 and CDR2: SGHNT, YENEEA. CDR3 sequence: CASSFDRGQNTEAFF. CDR3 nucleotide sequence: TGTGCCAGCAGCTTCGACAGGGGGCAGAACACTGAAGCTTTCTTT.

This chain uses TRBV19 with TRBJ1-5, with a weak D call TRBD1 (6 bases). Germline lookup yields CDR1 LNHDA and CDR2 SQIVND (reference sequence). The CDR3 loop spans 16 amino acids. V lost 7 bases, J lost 4 bases, and 20 bases lay in between. Here the CDR3 reads CASTRTDWGQNQPQHF. The CDR3 DNA sequence: TGTGCCAGTACCCGGACAGATTGGGGCCAAAATCAGCCCCAGCATTTT.

This clone was seen many times. The CDR3 here is CASRTGQGALLRDEQYF. DNA for the CDR3: TGTGCCAGCAGGACGGGACAGGGGGCCCTCCTGCGCGACGAGCAGTACTTC. V usage is TRBV2 and J usage is TRBJ2-7; 12 positions match TRBD1. Germline V gene lookup returns CDR1 SNHLY and CDR2 FYNNEI. The V segment lost 6 bases and the J segment 5 bases; nucleotides outside the gene matches: 14. This CDR3 region has 17 residues.

The chain combines TRBV5-1 with TRBJ2-2, with 7 bases fitting TRBD1. Trimming removed 2 bases from V and 4 bases from J; junction bases left unmatched: 2. CDR1 SGHRS and CDR2 YFSETQ come from the germline V gene. The CDR3 runs to 14 residues. For the CDR3, the DNA is TGCGCCAGCAGCTTAGGACAGGTCACCGGGGAGCTGTTTTTT. Its translation is CASSLGQVTGELFF.

The chain is built from TRBV28 and TRBJ2-1; D may be TRBD2 (6 bases). The CDR3 runs 14 residues. Germline V gene lookup returns CDR1 MDHEN and CDR2 SYDVKM. Trimming cost V 3 bases and J 4 bases, with 10 bases left between them. This chain's CDR3 is CASSLGGTYNEQFF. The CDR3 DNA reads as TGTGCCAGCAGTTTGGGCGGGACTTACAATGAGCAGTTCTTC.

This clone has more than one count but fewer than ten. V gene TRBV9 combines with J gene TRBJ1-6, with 7 bases that match TRBD1. The V and J ends lost 4 bases and 10 bases, in that order; junction bases with no gene match: 8. CDR1 is SGDLS and CDR2 is YYNGEE in the germline V gene. The CDR3 totals 14 residues. The CDR3 sequence is CASSPTTGLSPLHF. For the CDR3, the DNA is TGTGCCAGCAGCCCCACGACAGGGCTCTCACCCCTCCACTTT.

This clone has only a few counts. The chain recombines TRBV9 with TRBJ1-1; D uncertain. V lost 0 bases, J lost 5 bases, and 11 bases lay in between. The CDR3 totals 14 residues. CDR1 and CDR2 (germline): SGDLS, YYNGEE. CDR3 bases: TGTGCCAGCAGCGTAGAGGAGGGTTGGACTGAAGCTTTCTTT. It yields the protein CASSVEEGWTEAFF.

At least ten counts were recorded for this clone. The J gene is TRBJ2-7, the V gene TRBV11-3, with a possible D match to TRBD2 (6 bases). Trimming left V 5 bases short and J 3 bases short, with 14 bases between. Germline CDR1 and CDR2: SGHNT and YENEEA. The CDR3 is 14 amino acids. As DNA, the CDR3 is TGTGCCAGCAGCCCCGGACCGGGAGACTACGAGCAGTACTTC. Encoded protein: CASSPGPGDYEQYF.

The chain carries TRBV23-1 and TRBJ2-1, with 9 bases lining up with TRBD2. TRBV23-1 is identified as an open reading frame with a role that is uncertain. J lost 7 bases, V lost 0 bases, and 16 bases had no gene match. This CDR3 is built from 19 residues. The CDR3 DNA reads TGCGCCAGCAGTCAATCGAAAGTGGGGAGTAGCGGGAGAAGGAATGAGCAGTTCTTC. Translation: CASSQSKVGSSGRRNEQFF.

The chain has TRBV18 and TRBJ2-3, with D hard to call. The CDR3 contains 14 residues. V was shortened by 4 bases and J by 0 bases, with 8 bases between the two germline ends. The germline CDR1 and CDR2 sequences are KGHSH and LQKENI. The CDR3, as DNA: TGTGCCAGCTCACTGTCGCCTAGCACAGATACGCAGTATTTT. It is translated as CASSLSPSTDTQYF.

V usage is TRBV6-8 and J usage is TRBJ1-3; D gene ambiguous. CDR3 length equals 14 residues. V shed 4 bases and J shed 2 bases, with 9 bases lying between them. Germline CDR1 MNHGY, CDR2 SAAAGT. CDR3 loop: CASSSEGAGNTIYF. Written as DNA, the CDR3 is TGTGCCAGCAGTTCGGAGGGTGCTGGAAACACCATATATTTT.

This clone was counted ten times or more. This CDR3 is CASSNRATEAFF. In DNA form, the CDR3 reads TGTGCCAGCAGTAACAGGGCCACTGAAGCTTTCTTT. This rearrangement joins TRBV6-8 to TRBJ1-1, with D perhaps matching TRBD1 (6 bases). V dropped 5 bases and J dropped 4 bases, with 8 bases sitting between them. Germline V gene lookup returns CDR1 MNHGY and CDR2 SAAAGT. CDR3 length: 12 amino acids.

This chain uses TRBV15 with TRBJ1-3; the D is unclear. The CDR3 spans 17 residues. Trimming removed 0 bases from V and 4 bases from J, with 16 bases in between. Germline CDR1 and CDR2: LNHNV and YYDKDF (reference sequence). CDR3: CATSRDRIGGPGNTIYF. CDR3 DNA sequence: TGTGCCACCAGCAGAGATAGGATTGGAGGACCCGGAAACACCATATATTTT.

The chain recombines TRBV6-8 with TRBJ1-1; 8 bases are a match to TRBD1. V shed 2 bases, J shed 2 bases, and the junction held 4 bases outside the gene matches. The CDR3 contains 15 residues. Per the germline V gene, CDR1 is MNHGY and CDR2 is SAAAGT. The DNA for the CDR3 is TGTGCCAGCAGTTACGGTGACAGGGGAAACACTGAAGCTTTCTTT. It translates to CASSYGDRGNTEAFF.

This CDR3 is CASSIARAHTQYF. Here the CDR3 DNA reads TGTGCCAGTAGTATAGCCCGCGCCCATACGCAGTATTTT. The V and J genes are TRBV19 and TRBJ2-3; D gene unclear. Germline loops: CDR1 LNHDA, CDR2 SQIVND (reference sequence). There are 13 residues in the CDR3. Trimming removed 1 base from V and 7 bases from J, with 9 bases in between.

This chain uses TRBV10-2 with TRBJ1-4; tentative D call: TRBD1 (5 bases). Looked up from germline, CDR1 is WSHSY and CDR2 is SAAADI. The CDR3 is 13 residues long. Deletions cut 5 bases from V and 8 bases from J, with 12 bases between. The CDR3 DNA reads as TGCGCCAGCAGTCGGGGGGAGGGGGAAAAACTGTTTTTT. Residues: CASSRGEGEKLFF.

The rearrangement links TRBV4-1 to TRBJ2-2; D call uncertain. Germline CDR1 reads MGHRA; CDR2 reads YSYEKL. The germline V and J ends were trimmed by 4 bases and 4 bases, with 16 bases remaining between them. The CDR3 extends over 16 amino acids. In DNA form, the CDR3 reads TGCGCCAGCAGCCCTGTAGGATCAGCTTTCACCGGGGAGCTGTTTTTT. Encoded protein: CASSPVGSAFTGELFF.

This clone was observed a few times. The CDR3 loop reads CASRLERAHNEQFF. DNA for the CDR3: TGCGCCAGCAGACTAGAGAGGGCCCACAATGAGCAGTTCTTC. The J gene is TRBJ2-1, the V gene TRBV5-1, with a tentative D call TRBD2 (5 bases). The CDR3 runs 14 residues. Trimming cost V 5 bases and J 5 bases, with 14 bases left between them. From germline, CDR1 is SGHRS and CDR2 YFSETQ.

The chain joins TRBV5-1 to TRBJ2-3, with D possibly matching TRBD1 (6 bases). Trimming shortened V by 6 bases and J by 1 base, and 12 bases separated the two germline ends. The CDR3 spans 14 residues. Germline CDR1 and CDR2: SGHRS and YFSETQ. CDR3: CASTLEGGTDTQYF. The DNA of the CDR3 is TGCGCCAGCACCCTCGAGGGGGGCACAGATACGCAGTATTTT.

V is TRBV6-8 and J is TRBJ2-2, with TRBD2 matching 14 bases. This CDR3 contains 16 residues. Germline V gene sequence: CDR1 MNHGY, CDR2 SAAAGT. Trimming removed 6 bases from V and 8 bases from J; junction bases left unmatched: 8. CDR3 nucleotides: TGTGCCAGCAGAGGAAAAGGACTAGCGGGGGGAGGGGAGCTGTTTTTT. Protein sequence: CASRGKGLAGGGELFF.

This clone was detected a few times. The DNA for the CDR3 is TGTGCCAGCACCACAGTCGGGTACACAGATACGCAGTATTTT. Translating it yields CASTTVGYTDTQYF. V usage is TRBV11-3 and J usage is TRBJ2-3; D gene uncertain. CDR3 length: 14 residues. V lost 7 bases, J lost 2 bases, and 13 bases lay in between. CDR1 SGHNT and CDR2 YENEEA come from the germline V gene.

Many counts were recorded for this clone. The chain recombines TRBV6-8 with TRBJ1-1; D gene ambiguous. The germline CDR1 and CDR2 sequences are MNHGY and SAAAGT. The CDR3 covers 12 residues. V was clipped by 7 bases and J by 6 bases, with 12 bases between them. CDR3 DNA: TGTGCCAGCAAATGGGAAGTCGCTGAAGCTTTCTTT. Protein product: CASKWEVAEAFF.